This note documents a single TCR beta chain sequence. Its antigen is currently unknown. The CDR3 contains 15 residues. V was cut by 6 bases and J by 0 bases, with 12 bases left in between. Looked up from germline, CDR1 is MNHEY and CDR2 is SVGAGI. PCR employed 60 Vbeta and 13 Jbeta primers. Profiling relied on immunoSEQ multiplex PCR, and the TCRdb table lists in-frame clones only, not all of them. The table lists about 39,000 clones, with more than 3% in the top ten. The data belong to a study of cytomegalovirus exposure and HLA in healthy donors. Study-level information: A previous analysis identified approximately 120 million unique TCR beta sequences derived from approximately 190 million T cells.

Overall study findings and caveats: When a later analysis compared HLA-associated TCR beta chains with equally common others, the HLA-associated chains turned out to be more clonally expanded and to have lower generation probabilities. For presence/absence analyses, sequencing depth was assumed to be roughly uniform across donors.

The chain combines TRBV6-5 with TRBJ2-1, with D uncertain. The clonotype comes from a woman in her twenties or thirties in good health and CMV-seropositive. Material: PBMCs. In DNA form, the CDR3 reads TGTGCCAGCAGCCTATCATCAAGCTCCTACAATGAGCAGTTCTTC. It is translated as CASSLSSSSYNEQFF.